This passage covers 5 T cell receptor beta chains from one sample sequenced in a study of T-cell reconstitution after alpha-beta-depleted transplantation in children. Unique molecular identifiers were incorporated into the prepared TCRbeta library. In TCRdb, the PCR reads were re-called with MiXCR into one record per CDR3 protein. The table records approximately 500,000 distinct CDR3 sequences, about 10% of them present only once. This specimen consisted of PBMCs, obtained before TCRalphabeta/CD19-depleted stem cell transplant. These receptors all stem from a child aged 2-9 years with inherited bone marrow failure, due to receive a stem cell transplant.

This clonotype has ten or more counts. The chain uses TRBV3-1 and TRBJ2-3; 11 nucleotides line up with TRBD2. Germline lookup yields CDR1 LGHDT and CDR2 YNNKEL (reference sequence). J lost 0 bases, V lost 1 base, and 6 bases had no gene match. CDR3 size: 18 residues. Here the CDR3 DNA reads TGTGCCAGCAGCCAAGTTAGCGGGAGGGCCCGTAGCACAGATACGCAGTATTTT. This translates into CASSQVSGRARSTDTQYF.

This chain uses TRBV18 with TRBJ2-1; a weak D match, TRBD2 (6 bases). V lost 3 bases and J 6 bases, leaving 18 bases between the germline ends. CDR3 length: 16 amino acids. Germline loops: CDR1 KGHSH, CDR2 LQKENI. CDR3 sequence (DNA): TGTGCCAGCTCACCTACCTGGGAGGTAGGGAGCAATGAGCAGTTCTTC. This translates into CASSPTWEVGSNEQFF.

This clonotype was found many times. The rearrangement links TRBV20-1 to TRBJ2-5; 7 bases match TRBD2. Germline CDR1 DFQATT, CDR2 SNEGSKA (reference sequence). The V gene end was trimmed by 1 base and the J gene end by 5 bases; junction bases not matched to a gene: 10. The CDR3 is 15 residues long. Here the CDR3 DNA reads TGCAGTGCTAGAGTTTTGGGGGAGGGTGGGGAGACCCAGTACTTC. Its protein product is CSARVLGEGGETQYF.

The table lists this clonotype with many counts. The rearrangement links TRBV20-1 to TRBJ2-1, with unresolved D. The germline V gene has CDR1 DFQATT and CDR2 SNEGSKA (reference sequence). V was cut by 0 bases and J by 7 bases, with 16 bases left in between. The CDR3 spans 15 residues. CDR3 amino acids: CSARDDETGVNEQFF. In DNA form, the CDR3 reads TGCAGTGCTAGAGATGATGAGACTGGGGTGAATGAGCAGTTCTTC.

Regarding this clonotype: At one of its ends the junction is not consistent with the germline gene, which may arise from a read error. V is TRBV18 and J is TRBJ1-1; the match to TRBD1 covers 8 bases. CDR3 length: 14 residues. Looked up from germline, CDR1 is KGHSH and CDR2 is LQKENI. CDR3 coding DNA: TGTGCCAGCTCATTGACAGGGGACGGCACTGAAGCTATCTTT. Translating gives CASSLTGDGTEAIF.